What follows are 10 T cell receptor beta chains derived from one specimen sequenced in a study of OX40 agonist ivuxolimab in advanced cancers. Produced via immunoSEQ multiplex PCR; TCRdb's table is partial and in-frame only. The sample records 26,000 or so clones, roughly 82% being singletons. The material was CD4+ or CD8+ T cells sorted from blood, obtained in a trial of the OX40 agonist ivuxolimab. These TCRs come from an adult with an advanced solid tumor such as melanoma, head and neck, liver or kidney cancer.

The CDR3 reads CASGELADTDTQYF. CDR3 coding DNA: TGTGCCAGCGGCGAATTGGCGGATACAGATACGCAGTATTTT. This chain connects TRBV6-5 to TRBJ2-3; no clear D. V was shortened by 8 bases and J by 3 bases, with 15 bases between the two germline ends. Looked up from germline, CDR1 is MNHEY and CDR2 is SVGAGI. The CDR3 has 14 amino acids.

This chain uses TRBV5-1 with TRBJ2-3, with a weak D call TRBD2 (5 bases). The CDR3 covers 15 residues. Trimming pared 1 base from V and 0 bases from J, leaving 9 bases between. From germline, CDR1 is SGHRS and CDR2 YFSETQ. The DNA of the CDR3 is TGCGCCAGCAGCTTGTGGCGGGCTAGCACAGATACGCAGTATTTT. This codes for CASSLWRASTDTQYF. Looking up the rest from reference TRBV5-1 and TRBJ2-3 gives the full variable domain: KAGVTQTPRYLIKTRGQQVTLSCSPISGHRSVSWYQQTPGQGLQFLFEYFSETQRNKGNFPGRFSGRQFSNSRSEMNVSTLELGDSALYLCASSLWRASTDTQYFGPGTRLTVL.

The chain recombines TRBV20-1 with TRBJ2-1, with D unresolved. CDR1 DFQATT and CDR2 SNEGSKA come from the germline V gene (reference sequence). V lost 5 bases and J lost 12, with 14 bases in between. The CDR3 sequence is 11 residues long. As DNA, the CDR3 is TGCAGTGCTGGCTTGTCGGATCCGCAGTTCTTC. Its protein is CSAGLSDPQFF.

This clone occurred many times. The chain employs TRBV28 and TRBJ1-4, with D perhaps TRBD1 (6 bases). This CDR3 contains 15 residues. With 2 bases removed from V and 8 bases from J, the gap between germline ends came to 15 bases. Per the germline V gene, CDR1 is MDHEN and CDR2 is SYDVKM. The CDR3: CASSLDTGLSEKLFF. The CDR3 DNA reads TGTGCCAGCAGTTTAGATACAGGGTTATCCGAAAAACTGTTTTTT.

The chain couples TRBV6-5 to TRBJ2-1, with TRBD2 as a possible D gene (6 bases). With 5 bases removed from V and 2 bases from J, the gap between germline ends came to 13 bases. CDR1 MNHEY and CDR2 SVGAGI come from the germline V gene. CDR3 length: 15 amino acids. CDR3 amino acids: CASSLSGSPYNEQFF. CDR3 nucleotide sequence: TGTGCCAGCAGTCTTAGCGGTTCCCCCTACAATGAGCAGTTCTTC.

The chain has TRBV19 and TRBJ2-5, with D unresolved. This CDR3 has 13 amino acids. The germline V gene encodes CDR1 LNHDA and CDR2 SQIVND (reference sequence). V shed 3 bases and J shed 4 bases, with 9 bases lying between them. The CDR3 sequence is CASSIVVRETQYF. The DNA for the CDR3 is TGTGCCAGTAGTATTGTGGTGAGAGAGACCCAGTACTTC. Together with reference TRBV19 and TRBJ2-5, the CDR3 gives the full variable domain: DGGITQSPKYLFRKEGQNVTLSCEQNLNHDAMYWYRQDPGQGLRLIYYSQIVNDFQKGDIAEGYSVSREKKESFPLTVTSAQKNPTAFYLCASSIVVRETQYFGPGTRLLVL.

The chain uses TRBV5-8 and TRBJ1-5, with D perhaps TRBD1 (5 bases). CDR1 is SGHTS and CDR2 is YDEGEE in the germline V gene. V was pared by 0 bases and J by 3 bases, with 10 bases between. The CDR3 is 15 residues long. The CDR3 region is CASSLVPGINQPQHF. CDR3 nucleotides: TGTGCCAGCAGCTTGGTTCCAGGGATCAATCAGCCCCAGCATTTT.

This clone has a single count. As DNA, the CDR3 is TGTGCCAGCAACCAGGGCCACGAGCAGTACTTC. Residues: CASNQGHEQYF. The chain employs TRBV5-4 and TRBJ2-7, with TRBD1 as a possible D gene (5 bases). Germline CDR1 reads SGHNT; CDR2 reads YYREEE (reference sequence). Trimming stripped 6 bases from V and 5 bases from J, with 9 bases between. This CDR3 has 11 residues. Full variable domain (outside the CDR3, taken from reference TRBV5-4 and TRBJ2-7): ETGVTQSPTHLIKTRGQQVTLRCSSQSGHNTVSWYQQALGQGPQFIFQYYREEENGRGNFPPRFSGLQFPNYSSELNVNALELDDSALYLCASNQGHEQYFGPGTRLTVT.

CDR3 sequence (DNA): TGCGCCAGCAGCTTGGGCCTAGCGGGAAGCTACGAGCAGTACTTC. It codes for CASSLGLAGSYEQYF. V gene TRBV5-1 combines with J gene TRBJ2-7; 9 nucleotides match TRBD2. The CDR3 is made up of 15 amino acids. With 0 bases clipped from V and 3 bases from J, the junction kept 4 bases outside the gene matches. The germline CDR1 and CDR2 sequences are SGHRS and YFSETQ.

This chain links TRBV29-1 with TRBJ2-1, with 9 bases lining up with TRBD2. J gave up 9 bases and V 5 bases, and 5 bases lay outside the gene matches. CDR1 is SQVTM, CDR2 ANQGSEA, per germline. There are 12 residues in the CDR3. CDR3 coding DNA: TGCAGCGTTTGGGTGCGGGGGGGTGAGCAGTTCTTC. Its protein product is CSVWVRGGEQFF.